The source of this T cell receptor (beta chain) is a study of blood T cell repertoires in COVID-19. Study-wide background: Sites in the United States, Italy and Spain provided acute and convalescent COVID-19 samples. Sources were T cells, B-cell-depleted T cells, or PBMCs; the material itself was cDNA or gDNA.

The CDR3 contains 14 residues. Germline V gene sequence: CDR1 LGHDT, CDR2 YNNKEL (reference sequence). V lost 4 bases to trimming and J lost 1 base, with 8 bases between them. Sequencing used immunoSEQ multiplex PCR; TCRdb keeps in-frame clones, though not all of them. The table shows approximately 52,000 clones, with 75% to 95% occurring only once. This clone was detected only a few times. The sequencing sample was made of peripheral blood. The chain links TRBV3-1 (or the pseudogene TRBV3-2) to TRBJ1-3; no reliable D call. This clonotype was sampled from a man over 45 with acute or convalescent COVID-19. CDR3 amino acids: CASSPQASGNTIYF. In DNA, the CDR3 is TGTGCCAGCAGCCCTCAAGCATCTGGAAACACCATATATTTT.